The T cell receptor beta chain under discussion was sequenced for a study of PD-1 blockade in classical Hodgkin lymphoma. Documented time point: cycle 4 day 1 (C4D1), after less than seven weeks of nivolumab. All patients relapsed after autologous stem cell transplantation, and brentuximab vedotin exposure varied. About this clone: Its antigen is currently unknown.

The repertoire was sequenced with immunoSEQ multiplex PCR; TCRdb's copy has only in-frame clones and lacks some. The sample consists of over 75,000 clones, less than 95% of them appearing once. Whole-study results and caveats: Partial responders and progressors had significantly lower baseline TCR diversity. There was a significant rise in CD4+ TCR diversity by C4D1, with no such rise for CD8+. Excluded were patients who started nivolumab under 1 year after ASCT, a group that had lower diversity.

The trim removed 7 bases at V and 4 bases at J, leaving 6 bases unmatched. CDR3 length equals 13 residues. Germline CDR1 LNHDA, CDR2 SQIVND (reference sequence). The specimen was peripheral blood mononuclear cells (PBMCs), collected before the fourth cycle of nivolumab. The gene calls are TRBV19 and TRBJ1-1; 7 bases agree with TRBD1. This receptor was obtained from a human donor with classical Hodgkin lymphoma. This CDR3 reads CASMAQGSTEAFF. CDR3 DNA sequence: TGTGCCAGTATGGCACAGGGGAGCACTGAAGCTTTCTTT.